The next 7 T cell receptor beta chains were all read from a single sample in a study of T cell responses to AZD1222 COVID-19 vaccine. This table comes from immunoSEQ multiplex PCR, and its TCRdb copy is limited to in-frame clones, with some not included. The repertoire includes around 110,000 clones, 70% to 90% of them detected once, and roughly 3.9% sits in the top ten. This specimen was peripheral blood, taken on day 0 of MenACWY control vaccination. Source of these receptors: an adult in good health.

V is TRBV6-6 and J is TRBJ1-2, with unresolved D. The CDR3 consists of 9 residues. Per the germline V gene, CDR1 is MNHNY and CDR2 is SVGAGI (reference sequence). V lost 8 bases and J 3 bases, leaving 1 base between the germline ends. CDR3 coding DNA: TGTGCCAGCCACTATGGCTACACCTTC. Translation gives CASHYGYTF.

CDR3 in DNA: TGTGCCAGCGTTAGGCTAGCGAACACCGGGGAGCTGTTTTTT. It is translated as CASVRLANTGELFF. The V gene is TRBV12-1, the J gene TRBJ2-2; TRBD2 is the table's D call, not checked against the DNA. TRBV12-1 is annotated as a pseudogene. This CDR3 has 14 amino acids.

The rearrangement links TRBV3-1 (or the pseudogene TRBV3-2) to TRBJ1-1, with TRBD1 matching over 9 bases. Trimming cost V 4 bases and J 7 bases; bases outside gene matches: 4. Germline lookup yields CDR1 LGHDT and CDR2 YNNKEL (reference sequence). The CDR3 has 13 amino acids. CDR3 DNA: TGTGCCAGCAGCCTGGGACAGGGAGGTGAAGCTTTCTTT. This encodes CASSLGQGGEAFF.

The chain recombines TRBV10-1 with TRBJ1-2; no reliable D call. The CDR3 runs 13 residues. V dropped 6 bases and J dropped 1 base, with 9 bases sitting between them. Germline loops: CDR1 WNHNN, CDR2 SYGVQD (reference sequence). The CDR3 spells CASSSAVNYGYTF. In DNA form, the CDR3 reads TGCGCCAGCAGCTCGGCCGTTAACTATGGCTACACCTTC.

V usage is TRBV25-1 and J usage is TRBJ1-2; TRBD1 might be the D (5 bases). The CDR3 is 13 amino acids. With 3 bases removed from V and 6 bases from J, the gap between germline ends came to 11 bases. The V gene's germline CDR1 is MGHDK and CDR2 SYGVNS. CDR3 loop: CASSDRGVDGYTF. The DNA for the CDR3 is TGTGCCAGCAGTGACCGGGGCGTGGATGGCTACACCTTC.

V is TRBV9 and J is TRBJ1-1, with TRBD1 matching over 9 bases. The ends lost 3 bases at V and 5 bases at J; junction bases unmatched: 5. The CDR3 is 14 amino acids. CDR1 is SGDLS and CDR2 is YYNGEE in the germline V gene. For the CDR3, the DNA is TGTGCCAGCAGCGACGGACAGGGGATAACTGAAGCTTTCTTT. Its protein product is CASSDGQGITEAFF.

This chain uses TRBV7-3 with TRBJ2-2, with D possibly matching TRBD1 (5 bases). The V end lost 5 bases, the J end lost 7 bases, and 11 bases lay between the germline ends. Germline lookup yields CDR1 SGHTA and CDR2 FQGTGA. The CDR3 covers 13 residues. In nucleotides, the CDR3 is TGTGCCAGCAGCCCCAAAGGGGACGGGGAGCTGTTTTTT. Protein: CASSPKGDGELFF.